The 2 T cell receptor beta chains in this list originate from one sample, sequenced in a study of identical twins. From the 5' RACE reads, TCRdb called clonotypes with MiXCR, one entry per CDR3 protein. The data show hundreds of thousands of distinct CDR3 sequences, with about 20% seen just once and around 14% held by the top ten. This same sample was also part of a study on T cells expressing NK-cell markers.

The sample was PBMCs. Receptors were obtained from a woman under 30 in good health.

In this sample, this clonotype turned up a few times. The rearrangement links TRBV5-1 to TRBJ2-1; tentative D call: TRBD2 (6 bases). This CDR3 comprises 15 residues. With 10 bases removed from V and 0 bases from J, the gap between germline ends came to 17 bases. Germline assignment: CDR1 SGHRS and CDR2 YFSETQ. The CDR3 region is CAGGTGTSSYNEQFF. In nucleotides, the CDR3 is TGCGCCGGCGGGACTGGAACGAGCTCCTACAATGAGCAGTTCTTC. The complete variable domain, with remaining parts taken from reference TRBV5-1 and TRBJ2-1, reads KAGVTQTPRYLIKTRGQQVTLSCSPISGHRSVSWYQQTPGQGLQFLFEYFSETQRNKGNFPGRFSGRQFSNSRSEMNVSTLELGDSALYLCAGGTGTSSYNEQFFGPGTRLTVL.

This chain links TRBV6-2 or TRBV6-3 with TRBJ2-1; 10 positions match TRBD1. This CDR3 is 15 amino acids long. Per the germline V gene, CDR1 is MNHEY and CDR2 is SVGEGT. Unmatched junction bases numbered 5, after V lost 2 bases and J lost 7 bases. The CDR3 spells CASSYVPGQGNEQFF. In DNA, the CDR3 is TGTGCCAGCAGTTACGTCCCGGGACAGGGGAATGAGCAGTTCTTC.